The sequence of this T cell receptor beta chain was determined in a study of cytomegalovirus exposure and HLA in healthy donors. 60 Vbeta and 13 Jbeta primers were used in PCR. Sequenced by immunoSEQ multiplex PCR; TCRdb stores in-frame clones only, minus some. This sample yields roughly 150,000 clones, of which more than 8% are seen a single time; 1.8% belongs to the top ten. Germline CDR1 and CDR2: SQVTM and ANQGSEA. After removal of 5 bases from V and 0 bases from J, the junction contained 2 bases not matched to a gene. The CDR3 consists of 14 residues. General study findings and limits: In a later analysis, CMV-associated beta chains were mostly HLA-associated, it appeared.

Only a few counts were recorded for this clone. What it recognizes is unknown. The receptor comes from a man between 45 and 60 years old in good health and CMV-seronegative. The rearrangement links TRBV29-1 to TRBJ2-2, with 8 nucleotides matching TRBD1. The sample consisted of PBMCs. CDR3 nucleotide sequence: TGCAGCGTTCCGGGACAGGCGAACACCGGGGAGCTGTTTTTT. Translated: CSVPGQANTGELFF.